The text below deals with one T cell receptor (beta chain). Its antigen is not known. Profiling relied on immunoSEQ multiplex PCR, and the TCRdb table lists in-frame clones only, not all of them. The repertoire holds under 80,000 clones, less than 80% seen once, with about 0.86% in the top ten. The junction had 15 bases not matched to a gene; V was cut back by 6 bases and J by 8 bases. The CDR3 is 16 residues long. The germline V gene encodes CDR1 KGHSH and CDR2 LQKENI. The entry originates in a study of vaccination effects on CD4 cells after COVID-19. Study observations and caveats: Convalescent patients were scarce in the study, and it lacked early post-infection timepoints. Among infection- and vaccine-induced clones, marked clonal contraction occurred late after vaccination.

Before any sequencing was done, the ViraFEST assay used viral peptide pools to expand antigen-specific CD4+ T cells. Following 10 days of culture, CD4+ T cells were isolated. Participants completed two doses of the BNT162b2 or mRNA-1273 vaccine. Vaccine recipients, nucleocapsid antibody negative, had no prior SARS-CoV-2 infection. Half the medium was swapped for IL-2 medium on days 3 and 7. The V and J genes are TRBV18 and TRBJ1-2; 10 positions agree with TRBD1. Material: CD4+ T cells from PBMCs cultured with HCoV-OC43 spike peptides, obtained after COVID-19 vaccination. The sample's subset: HCoV-OC43 spike overlapping peptide pool stimulation. The clonotype was recovered from a human donor who received a COVID-19 vaccine. The CDR3, as DNA: TGTGCCAGCTCGCCGGGACAGGGGAACCCGGGTGGAGGCTACACCTTC. This codes for CASSPGQGNPGGGYTF.